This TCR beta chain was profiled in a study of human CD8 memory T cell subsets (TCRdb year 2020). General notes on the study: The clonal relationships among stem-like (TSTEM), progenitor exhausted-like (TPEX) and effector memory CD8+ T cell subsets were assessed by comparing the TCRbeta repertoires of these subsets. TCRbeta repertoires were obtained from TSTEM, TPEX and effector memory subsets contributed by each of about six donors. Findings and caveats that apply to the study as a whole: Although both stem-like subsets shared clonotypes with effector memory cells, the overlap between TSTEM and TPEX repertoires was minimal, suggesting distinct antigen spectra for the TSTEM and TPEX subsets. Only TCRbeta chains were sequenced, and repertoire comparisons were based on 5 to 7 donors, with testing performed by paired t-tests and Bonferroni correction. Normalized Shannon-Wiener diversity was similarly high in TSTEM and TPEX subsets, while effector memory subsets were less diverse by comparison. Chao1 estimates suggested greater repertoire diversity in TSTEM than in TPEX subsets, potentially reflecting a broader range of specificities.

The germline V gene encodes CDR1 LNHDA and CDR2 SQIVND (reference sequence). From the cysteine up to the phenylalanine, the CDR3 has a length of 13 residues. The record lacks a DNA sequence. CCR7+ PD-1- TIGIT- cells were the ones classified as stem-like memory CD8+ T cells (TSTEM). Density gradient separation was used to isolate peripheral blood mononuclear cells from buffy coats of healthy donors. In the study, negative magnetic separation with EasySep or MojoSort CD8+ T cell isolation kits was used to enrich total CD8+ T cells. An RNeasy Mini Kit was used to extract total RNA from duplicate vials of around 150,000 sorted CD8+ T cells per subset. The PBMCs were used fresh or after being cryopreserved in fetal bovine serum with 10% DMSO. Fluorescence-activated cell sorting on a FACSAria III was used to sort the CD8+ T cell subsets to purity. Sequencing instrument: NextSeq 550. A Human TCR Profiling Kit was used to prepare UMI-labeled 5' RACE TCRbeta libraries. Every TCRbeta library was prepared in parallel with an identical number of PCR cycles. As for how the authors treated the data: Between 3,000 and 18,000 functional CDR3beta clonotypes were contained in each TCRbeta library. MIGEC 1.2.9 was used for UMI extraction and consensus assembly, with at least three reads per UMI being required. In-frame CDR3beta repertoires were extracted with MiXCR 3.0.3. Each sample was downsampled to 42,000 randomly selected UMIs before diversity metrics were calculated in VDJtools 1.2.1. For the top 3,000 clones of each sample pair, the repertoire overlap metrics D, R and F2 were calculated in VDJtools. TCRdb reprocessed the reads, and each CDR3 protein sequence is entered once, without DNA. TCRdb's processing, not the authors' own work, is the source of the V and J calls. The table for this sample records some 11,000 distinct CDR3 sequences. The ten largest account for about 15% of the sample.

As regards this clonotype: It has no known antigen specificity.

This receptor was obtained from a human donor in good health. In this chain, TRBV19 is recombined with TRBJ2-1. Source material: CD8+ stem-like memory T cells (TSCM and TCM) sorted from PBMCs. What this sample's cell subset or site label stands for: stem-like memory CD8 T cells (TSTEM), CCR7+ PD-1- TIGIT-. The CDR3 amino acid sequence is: CASRSETYNEQFF.